A single sample is the source of the 29 T cell receptor beta chains below, sequenced in a study of blood T cell repertoires in COVID-19. The protocol was immunoSEQ multiplex PCR, while the TCRdb copy is restricted to in-frame clones and leaves out a portion. Of 45,000 to 55,000 clones listed, 85% to 90% are singletons. Material for sequencing was peripheral blood. The receptors were gathered from a human donor in a cohort sampled during active COVID-19.

The chain employs TRBV6-1 and TRBJ1-2; D gene ambiguous. Trimming stripped 2 bases from V and 4 bases from J, with 14 bases between. This CDR3 spans 15 amino acids. Germline CDR1 and CDR2: MNHNS and SASEGT. CDR3 DNA sequence: TGTGCCAGCAGTGAATTCGGAGCCGAGCTCTATGGCTACACCTTC. Residues: CASSEFGAELYGYTF.

This chain links TRBV5-1 with TRBJ1-5; D gene uncertain. CDR3 length: 14 amino acids. The ends were cut back, 0 bases at V and 0 bases at J, with 4 bases in the middle. Germline CDR1 and CDR2: SGHRS and YFSETQ. CDR3 bases: TGCGCCAGCAGCTTGGACAGTAGCAATCAGCCCCAGCATTTT. Amino acid sequence: CASSLDSSNQPQHF. The full variable domain, completed using reference TRBV5-1 and TRBJ1-5, is KAGVTQTPRYLIKTRGQQVTLSCSPISGHRSVSWYQQTPGQGLQFLFEYFSETQRNKGNFPGRFSGRQFSNSRSEMNVSTLELGDSALYLCASSLDSSNQPQHFGDGTRLSIL.

This chain joins TRBV5-1 and TRBJ2-6, with D possibly matching TRBD2 (6 bases). The CDR3 extends over 17 amino acids. Germline-derived CDR1 and CDR2 are SGHRS and YFSETQ. Trimming removed 0 bases from V and 3 bases from J, with 13 bases in between. The CDR3 coding sequence is TGCGCCAGCAGCTTGGGACTAACGGGGGTTGGGGCCAACGTCCTGACTTTC. Translated, it gives CASSLGLTGVGANVLTF.

This clone showed up just once. The genes are TRBV5-4 and TRBJ2-6, with D possibly being TRBD1 (6 bases). This CDR3 region has 15 residues. The germline gives CDR1 SGHNT, CDR2 YYREEE (reference sequence). Trimming left V 3 bases short and J 0 bases short, with 7 bases between. The CDR3 protein is CASSSQGSGANVLTF. CDR3 DNA: TGTGCCAGCAGCTCACAGGGCTCTGGGGCCAACGTCCTGACTTTC.

The rearrangement joins TRBV4-1 to TRBJ1-5; TRBD1 aligns across 8 bases. V lost 0 bases and J lost 2; bases outside the gene matches: 3. CDR3 length: 16 residues. CDR1 and CDR2 (germline): MGHRA, YSYEKL. The chain's CDR3 is CASSQDGQGGNQPQHF. DNA for the CDR3: TGCGCCAGCAGCCAAGACGGACAGGGAGGCAATCAGCCCCAGCATTTT.

The rearrangement links TRBV5-8 to TRBJ2-3; tentative D call: TRBD1 (5 bases). V was shortened by 4 bases and J by 2 bases, with 11 bases between the two germline ends. Germline V gene data show CDR1 as SGHTS and CDR2 as YDEGEE. CDR3 length: 14 residues. CDR3 amino acids: CASSQQGHTDTQYF. DNA of the CDR3: TGTGCCAGCAGCCAGCAGGGCCACACAGATACGCAGTATTTT.

This clone has just one count. The chain combines TRBV30 with TRBJ2-2; no clear D gene. V was shortened by 5 bases and J by 7 bases, with 11 bases between the two germline ends. CDR1 and CDR2 (germline): GTSNPN, SVGIG (reference sequence). This CDR3 has 12 residues. The CDR3: CAWDSSGGELFF. CDR3 sequence (DNA): TGTGCCTGGGACTCCTCAGGCGGGGAGCTGTTTTTT.

This sequence joins TRBV5-8 and TRBJ1-3, with no clear D. With 2 bases removed from V and 0 bases from J, the gap between germline ends came to 12 bases. Looked up from germline, CDR1 is SGHTS and CDR2 is YDEGEE. The CDR3 extends over 16 amino acids. CDR3 DNA sequence: TGTGCCAGCAGCTTAAAAACGGTAGCCTCTGGAAACACCATATATTTT. This encodes CASSLKTVASGNTIYF.

V gene TRBV5-6 combines with J gene TRBJ1-3; D is ambiguous. Germline CDR1 SGHDT, CDR2 YYEEEE. The germline V and J ends were trimmed by 2 bases and 4 bases, with 4 bases remaining between them. The CDR3 contains 12 residues. CDR3 sequence: CASSFGGNTIYF. The CDR3 nucleotides are TGTGCCAGCAGCTTCGGGGGAAACACCATATATTTT.

The genes are TRBV19 and TRBJ2-1, with 13 bases that match TRBD2. This CDR3 region has 15 residues. The J segment lost 7 bases and the V segment lost 8 bases, leaving 8 bases of the junction unmatched. The germline V gene encodes CDR1 LNHDA and CDR2 SQIVND (reference sequence). The CDR3 region is CASRTGLAGPNEQFF. The DNA for the CDR3 is TGTGCCAGTCGGACGGGACTAGCGGGACCTAATGAGCAGTTCTTC. Variable domain in full (rest from reference TRBV19 and TRBJ2-1): DGGITQSPKYLFRKEGQNVTLSCEQNLNHDAMYWYRQDPGQGLRLIYYSQIVNDFQKGDIAEGYSVSREKKESFPLTVTSAQKNPTAFYLCASRTGLAGPNEQFFGPGTRLTVL.

The chain carries TRBV7-8 and TRBJ1-1; 11 bases are shared with TRBD1. Trimming removed 5 bases from V and 10 bases from J; junction bases left unmatched: 6. CDR3 length equals 13 residues. Germline V gene sequence: CDR1 SGHVS, CDR2 FQNEAQ. CDR3: CASSQDRGLRAFF. CDR3 DNA: TGTGCCAGCAGCCAGGACAGGGGGCTAAGAGCTTTCTTT.

There are a few counts of this clone. The chain recombines TRBV19 with TRBJ1-6, with D unresolved. This CDR3 is 14 amino acids long. Between the trimmed V and J ends, which lost 8 bases and 7 bases, there was a span of 15 bases. Germline CDR1 is LNHDA and CDR2 is SQIVND (reference sequence). CDR3 sequence (DNA): TGTGCCAGTGCGCCAACGTGGGCCAATTCACCCCTCCACTTT. It yields the protein CASAPTWANSPLHF.

The CDR3 here is CATSDLSGRGQETQYF. CDR3 sequence (DNA): TGTGCCACCAGTGATCTTAGCGGGAGAGGTCAAGAGACCCAGTACTTC. V is TRBV24-1 and J is TRBJ2-5; TRBD2 matches 9 bases. The CDR3 extends over 16 amino acids. Germline lookup yields CDR1 KGHDR and CDR2 SFDVKD. The V and J ends lost 3 bases and 2 bases, in that order; junction bases with no gene match: 6.

The CDR3 region has the DNA TGCAGCTCAAGCGAGGGCGCGGGGTATGGCTACACCTTC. Amino acid sequence: CSSSEGAGYGYTF. This chain connects TRBV29-1 to TRBJ1-2; D gene unclear. V lost 8 bases to trimming and J lost 5 bases, with 18 bases between them. Germline CDR1 is SQVTM and CDR2 is ANQGSEA. The CDR3 contains 13 residues.

The J gene is TRBJ2-5, the V gene TRBV5-1, with a tentative D call TRBD1 (6 bases). V lost 0 bases to trimming and J lost 2 bases, with 14 bases between them. The CDR3 runs to 16 residues. Germline CDR1 SGHRS, CDR2 YFSETQ. CDR3 amino acids: CASSLEGDRGQETQYF. CDR3 DNA: TGCGCCAGCAGCTTGGAGGGGGATAGAGGGCAAGAGACCCAGTACTTC.

V gene TRBV10-2 combines with J gene TRBJ2-7; 13 bases align to TRBD2. V shed 6 bases and J 3 bases; nucleotides not matched to a gene: 2. The CDR3 length is 14 residues. CDR1 is WSHSY, CDR2 SAAADI, per germline. CDR3 nucleotides: TGCGCCAGCAGGGGGACTAGCGGGATCTACGAGCAGTACTTC. Translation gives CASRGTSGIYEQYF.

The chain joins TRBV5-1 to TRBJ1-5; 12 bases line up with TRBD1. The CDR3 has 16 amino acids. Trimming cost V 4 bases and J 3 bases; bases outside gene matches: 5. Germline lookup yields CDR1 SGHRS and CDR2 YFSETQ. Written as DNA, the CDR3 is TGCGCCAGCAGCGCGGGACAGGGGGCACCCAATCAGCCCCAGCATTTT. Translated: CASSAGQGAPNQPQHF.

This chain connects TRBV28 to TRBJ1-5, with 8 bases aligning to TRBD1. CDR1 is MDHEN and CDR2 is SYDVKM in the germline V gene. With V trimmed by 6 bases and J by 5 bases, 6 bases remained unmatched. CDR3 size: 14 residues. As DNA, the CDR3 is TGTGCCAGCAGCCAGTCGGACAGGGATCAGCCCCAGCATTTT. Protein product: CASSQSDRDQPQHF.

This clone was seen just once. The V call is TRBV9, the J call TRBJ2-3, with 10 bases fitting TRBD1. Germline values: CDR1 SGDLS, CDR2 YYNGEE. V lost 3 bases to trimming and J lost 2 bases; unmatched junction nucleotides: 6. This CDR3 has 16 amino acids. CDR3 residues: CASSGRDRGSTDTQYF. CDR3 DNA: TGTGCCAGCAGCGGCCGGGACAGGGGTTCCACAGATACGCAGTATTTT.

V usage is TRBV7-8 and J usage is TRBJ2-3, with 11 bases that match TRBD2. The V and J ends lost 8 bases and 4 bases, in that order; junction bases with no gene match: 23. Germline loops: CDR1 SGHVS, CDR2 FQNEAQ. The CDR3 consists of 20 residues. The CDR3 reads CASVDRRRLAGFLYADTQYF. DNA of the CDR3: TGTGCCAGCGTTGACAGGAGAAGACTAGCGGGATTTCTTTACGCAGATACGCAGTATTTT. Supplemented by reference TRBV7-8 and TRBJ2-3, the full variable domain reads GAGVSQSPRYKVAKRGQDVALRCDPISGHVSLFWYQQALGQGPEFLTYFQNEAQLDKSGLPSDRFFAERPEGSVSTLKIQRTQQEDSAVYLCASVDRRRLAGFLYADTQYFGPGTRLTVL.

V is TRBV29-1 and J is TRBJ2-3; no firm D call. The CDR3 is 12 amino acids. Germline V gene data show CDR1 as SQVTM and CDR2 as ANQGSEA. V was pared by 7 bases and J by 0 bases, with 8 bases between. This CDR3 is CSAETSTDTQYF. As DNA, the CDR3 is TGCAGCGCAGAGACTAGCACAGATACGCAGTATTTT.

The rearrangement joins TRBV7-2 to TRBJ1-6; no definite D call. The germline V gene encodes CDR1 SGHTA and CDR2 FQGNSA. Trimming took 3 bases from V and 8 from J, leaving 2 bases between them. The CDR3 is 11 residues long. The CDR3 loop is CASSFDSPLHF. The CDR3 DNA is TGTGCCAGCAGCTTCGATTCACCCCTCCACTTT.

The chain joins TRBV7-6 to TRBJ2-5, with TRBD2 matching over 13 bases. From germline, CDR1 is SGHVS and CDR2 FNYEAQ. V shed 1 base and J 4 bases; nucleotides not matched to a gene: 3. This CDR3 has 16 residues. This CDR3 reads CASSLEGTSGVETQYF. CDR3 bases: TGTGCCAGCAGCTTAGAAGGGACTAGCGGGGTAGAGACCCAGTACTTC. Combining the CDR3 with reference TRBV7-6 and TRBJ2-5 gives the whole variable domain GAGVSQSPRYKVTKRGQDVALRCDPISGHVSLYWYRQALGQGPEFLTYFNYEAQQDKSGLPNDRFSAERPEGSISTLTIQRTEQRDSAMYRCASSLEGTSGVETQYFGPGTRLLVL.

Here the CDR3 DNA reads TGCAGCTTTGGGGGGGGGATGAACACTGAAGCTTTCTTT. Its protein product is CSFGGGMNTEAFF. The rearrangement joins TRBV29-1 to TRBJ1-1, with D perhaps TRBD1 (5 bases). V lost 8 bases, J lost 0 bases, and 13 bases lay in between. Germline V gene lookup returns CDR1 SQVTM and CDR2 ANQGSEA. The CDR3 contains 13 residues.

This clone was observed a single time. The CDR3 is CASSQGGGLAKNIQYF. CDR3 nucleotides: TGTGCCAGCAGCCAAGGCGGGGGTCTAGCCAAAAACATTCAGTACTTC. The chain couples TRBV3-1 (or the pseudogene TRBV3-2) to TRBJ2-4, with 7 bases matching TRBD2. The CDR3 is 16 residues long. Germline trimming cut 1 base from V and 0 bases from J; bases unmatched to any gene: 3. Per germline, CDR1 LGHDT and CDR2 YNNKEL (reference sequence).

The genes are TRBV18 and TRBJ1-3; D perhaps matches TRBD1 (6 bases). This CDR3 is 17 amino acids long. Germline V CDR1 and CDR2: KGHSH, LQKENI. V lost 6 bases and J 0 bases, leaving 18 bases between the germline ends. CDR3 region: CASSLNEQGFSGNTIYF. CDR3 DNA: TGTGCCAGCTCCCTTAACGAACAGGGTTTCTCTGGAAACACCATATATTTT.

The CDR3 DNA reads as TGCGCCAGCAGCCCCGGACAGCCCACAGATACGCAGTATTTT. Protein: CASSPGQPTDTQYF. The chain couples TRBV4-1 to TRBJ2-3, with D possibly matching TRBD1 (6 bases). V was pared by 4 bases and J by 2 bases, with 10 bases between. Germline CDR1 reads MGHRA; CDR2 reads YSYEKL. There are 14 residues in the CDR3.

CDR3: CASSFTGTGNYGYTF. The CDR3 coding sequence is TGTGCCAGCAGCTTTACCGGGACAGGGAACTATGGCTACACCTTC. This chain uses TRBV11-2 with TRBJ1-2; 9 bases fit TRBD1. CDR1 is SGHAT, CDR2 FQNNGV, per germline. V lost 3 bases and J lost 2; bases outside the gene matches: 4. The CDR3 covers 15 residues.

V usage is TRBV7-6 and J usage is TRBJ2-1; 7 nucleotides match TRBD1. This CDR3 has 20 residues. Germline V lookup: CDR1 SGHVS, CDR2 FNYEAQ. After removal of 2 bases from V and 2 bases from J, the junction contained 18 bases not matched to a gene. CDR3 coding DNA: TGTGCCAGCAGCTTAAGAGCCCGACAGGGAAGCTTAGTGGCCTACAATGAGCAGTTCTTC. Its translation: CASSLRARQGSLVAYNEQFF.